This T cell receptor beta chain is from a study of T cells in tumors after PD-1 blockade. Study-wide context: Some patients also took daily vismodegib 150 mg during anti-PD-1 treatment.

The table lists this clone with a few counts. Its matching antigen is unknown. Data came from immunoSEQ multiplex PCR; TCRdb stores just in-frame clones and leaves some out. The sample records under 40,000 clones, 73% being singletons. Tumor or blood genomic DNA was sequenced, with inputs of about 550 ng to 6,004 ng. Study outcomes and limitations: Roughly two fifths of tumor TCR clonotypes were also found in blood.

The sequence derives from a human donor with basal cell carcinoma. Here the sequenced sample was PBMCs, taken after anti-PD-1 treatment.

The CDR3 DNA reads as TGTGCCAGCAGCTTAACAGGGACAGGGGGCAAAGAGCAGTACTTC. Translating gives CASSLTGTGGKEQYF. V gene TRBV11-3 combines with J gene TRBJ2-7; 12 bases fit TRBD1. The CDR3 is 15 residues long. Germline trimming cut 2 bases from V and 7 bases from J; bases unmatched to any gene: 6. Germline CDR1 and CDR2: SGHNT and YENEEA. The variable domain in full, completed from reference TRBV11-3 and TRBJ2-7, reads EAGVVQSPRYKIIEKKQPVAFWCNPISGHNTLYWYLQNLGQGPELLIRYENEEAVDDSQLPKDRFSAERLKGVDSTLKIQPAELGDSAVYLCASSLTGTGGKEQYFGPGTRLTVT.